The clone carrying this TCR beta chain appeared once. The antigen is unknown. TCRdb reprocessed the reads via MiXCR and lists one record per CDR3 protein. Here the sample spans about 110,000 distinct CDR3 sequences, approximately 28% being singletons. The data originate from a study of T cell repertoires in cytomegalovirus infection. Study findings and constraints: Using cumulative public TCR beta family frequency, the authors identified those who carried CMV together with the relevant HLA.

The length of the CDR3 is 16 residues. Germline assignment: CDR1 SGHDT and CDR2 YYEEEE. The ends were cut back, 5 bases at V and 1 base at J, with 18 bases in the middle. The material sequenced was CD8+ T cells from cultured PBMCs, taken from culture after CMV antigen stimulation. This sequence originates from a human donor in good health (CMV status not recorded). Some clones in this sample may be carry-over from other donors' samples. The chain employs TRBV5-6 and TRBJ1-1, with D tentatively TRBD1 (6 bases). For the CDR3, the DNA is TGTGCCAGCAGTTTCGAACCCGACAGGACGAACACTGAAGCTTTCTTT. Residues: CASSFEPDRTNTEAFF.